Following are 20 T cell receptor beta chains from one sample sequenced in a study of cytomegalovirus exposure and HLA in healthy donors. The PCR contained 60 Vbeta and 13 Jbeta primers. TCRdb's table, derived via immunoSEQ multiplex PCR, lists solely in-frame clones and lacks some. In the table there are approximately 100,000 clones, around 79% of which are singletons. Specimen: PBMCs. The receptors stem from a male donor in good health and CMV-seropositive.

This chain links TRBV11-3 with TRBJ2-3; perhaps TRBD2 as D (6 bases). CDR1 SGHNT and CDR2 YENEEA come from the germline V gene. The CDR3 spans 16 residues. V was clipped by 5 bases and J by 0 bases, with 15 bases between them. The CDR3 nucleotides are TGTGCCAGCAGCCTTCGAAGCGGGTCTAGCACAGATACGCAGTATTTT. It encodes CASSLRSGSSTDTQYF.

The chain recombines TRBV6-1 with TRBJ2-5; D may be TRBD1 (5 bases). The CDR3 loop spans 14 amino acids. CDR1 and CDR2 from the germline V gene are MNHNS and SASEGT. V was trimmed by 8 bases and J by 3 bases, leaving 16 bases between them. The CDR3 DNA sequence: TGTGCCAGCCGTTCAGGGTGGGTCGAAGAGACCCAGTACTTC. Residues: CASRSGWVEETQYF.

The chain uses TRBV6-5 and TRBJ2-7; the match to TRBD1 covers 9 bases. V was clipped by 6 bases and J by 0 bases; unmatched bases: 6. Per germline, CDR1 MNHEY and CDR2 SVGAGI. This CDR3 spans 15 amino acids. This chain's CDR3 is CASSRQGVTSYEQYF. The DNA of the CDR3 is TGTGCCAGCAGCCGACAGGGGGTTACCTCCTACGAGCAGTACTTC.

This clone appeared a few times. The gene calls are TRBV11-3 and TRBJ2-1; a weak D match, TRBD2 (6 bases). V gave up 5 bases and J gave up 5 bases, with 25 bases separating them. The CDR3 covers 18 residues. Looked up from germline, CDR1 is SGHNT and CDR2 is YENEEA. The CDR3 DNA is TGTGCCAGCAGCCCGGGTGTAGGCGAGACTAGTTCGGACAATGAGCAGTTCTTC. Its translation is CASSPGVGETSSDNEQFF.

The chain combines TRBV10-3 with TRBJ1-3, with D tentatively TRBD1 (5 bases). Germline V gives CDR1 ENHRY, CDR2 SYGVKD. V lost 2 bases to trimming and J lost 4 bases, with 12 bases between them. CDR3 size: 15 residues. CDR3 nucleotide sequence: TGTGCCATCAGTGAGGGAGCAGGGTCAGGAAACACCATATATTTT. Amino acid sequence: CAISEGAGSGNTIYF.

This clone has just a few counts. Relative to the germline gene, one junction end is altered; a read error may explain this. The chain recombines TRBV7-9 with TRBJ1-2; TRBD1 matches at 9 bases. CDR1 and CDR2 (germline): SEHNR, FQNEAQ (reference sequence). The CDR3 is made up of 16 amino acids. The CDR3 DNA follows: TGTTCCAGCAGCATAGATCGGACAGGGGCTAGCTATGGCTACACCTTC. As protein: CSSSIDRTGASYGYTF.

A single count supports this clone. The chain couples TRBV20-1 to TRBJ2-1; D call uncertain. Trimming took 4 bases from V and 11 from J, leaving 9 bases between them. There are 10 residues in the CDR3. CDR1 is DFQATT and CDR2 is SNEGSKA in the germline V gene (reference sequence). For the CDR3, the DNA is TGCAGTGCTAAAGTGAGCAAGCAGTTCTTC. Protein: CSAKVSKQFF.

V gene TRBV18 combines with J gene TRBJ1-4; 7 positions agree with TRBD1. The CDR3 is made up of 13 amino acids. Germline CDR1 and CDR2: KGHSH and LQKENI. V lost 6 bases, J lost 6 bases, and 4 bases stayed unmatched. CDR3 nucleotide sequence: TGTGCCAGCTCGCGGGACAGCGATGAAAAACTGTTTTTT. Its translation is CASSRDSDEKLFF.

This chain joins TRBV4-2 and TRBJ1-1; D might be TRBD1 (6 bases). CDR1 and CDR2 (germline): LGHNA, YNFKEQ. The CDR3 has 16 amino acids. V lost 1 base to trimming and J lost 1 base, with 13 bases between them. As DNA, the CDR3 is TGTGCCAGCAGCCAAGGTCCCCGGGGACAGAACACTGAAGCTTTCTTT. Translation: CASSQGPRGQNTEAFF.

This clone was seen a single time. The chain joins TRBV2 to TRBJ2-7; D not resolved. Looked up from germline, CDR1 is SNHLY and CDR2 is FYNNEI. This CDR3 has 12 amino acids. Trimming left V 3 bases short and J 3 bases short, with 6 bases between. The CDR3 region is CASSDWSYEQYF. The CDR3 DNA reads TGTGCCAGCAGTGATTGGAGCTACGAGCAGTACTTC.

The V gene is TRBV4-2, the J gene TRBJ1-4; maybe TRBD1 (5 bases). The germline CDR1 and CDR2 sequences are LGHNA and YNFKEQ. V was pared by 3 bases and J by 4 bases, with 9 bases between. The CDR3 contains 14 residues. The CDR3 DNA reads as TGTGCCAGCAGCCACGACGGGGGTAATGAAAAACTGTTTTTT. It yields the protein CASSHDGGNEKLFF.

This clone was counted only a few times. The rearrangement links TRBV18 to TRBJ2-7, with a tentative D call TRBD2 (6 bases). Trimming left V 6 bases short and J 4 bases short, with 16 bases between. Per germline, CDR1 KGHSH and CDR2 LQKENI. CDR3 length: 14 amino acids. The CDR3 sequence is CASSSFGGTYEQYF. CDR3 DNA sequence: TGTGCCAGCTCGTCATTTGGGGGGACTTACGAGCAGTACTTC.

This clone has more than one count but fewer than ten. The chain uses TRBV21-1 and TRBJ1-1; TRBD1, the table's D call, was not compared with the DNA. TRBV21-1 is noted as a pseudogene. The CDR3 runs to 14 residues. CDR3 loop: CASSRCQGNTEAFF. The CDR3 DNA reads as TGTGCCAGCAGCCGATGTCAGGGGAACACTGAAGCTTTCTTT.

CDR3 bases: TGTGCCAGCAGCCAAGTAGTTTGGGGGGGCCGCACAGATACGCAGTATTTT. It translates to CASSQVVWGGRTDTQYF. The chain combines TRBV4-2 with TRBJ2-3, with a tentative D call TRBD2 (7 bases). V lost 1 base and J 1 base, leaving 15 bases between the germline ends. There are 17 residues in the CDR3. Germline V gene sequence: CDR1 LGHNA, CDR2 YNFKEQ.

This chain links TRBV14 with TRBJ2-7; D may be TRBD1 (6 bases). This CDR3 is 17 amino acids long. The V gene's germline CDR1 is SGHDN and CDR2 FVKESK. The V and J ends lost 5 bases and 3 bases respectively, with 23 bases between them. CDR3 in amino acids: CASSSRDKRISHYEQYF. CDR3 sequence (DNA): TGTGCCAGCAGCTCCCGGGACAAGAGGATAAGCCACTACGAGCAGTACTTC.

The rearrangement links TRBV6-1 to TRBJ1-2; possible D gene TRBD1, 5 bases. The CDR3 totals 18 residues. V lost 2 bases to trimming and J lost 0 bases, with 19 bases between them. Germline lookup yields CDR1 MNHNS and CDR2 SASEGT. The DNA of the CDR3 is TGTGCCAGCAGTGAAAGACGTGGGGCAGCCAAAGCTAACTATGGCTACACCTTC. It yields the protein CASSERRGAAKANYGYTF.

V and J are TRBV6-4 and TRBJ2-5; D is uncertain. Judging by the DNA end, TRBJ2-7 fits better; the J call may be wrong. The CDR3 covers 12 residues. The germline gives CDR1 MRHNA, CDR2 SNTAGT. The CDR3 spells CASRDDLYEQYF. The CDR3, as DNA: TGTGCCAGCAGGGACGATTTATACGAGCAGTACTTC.

This sequence joins TRBV7-2 and TRBJ1-5, with 10 positions matching TRBD1. With 2 bases clipped from V and 7 bases from J, the junction kept 5 bases outside the gene matches. The germline gives CDR1 SGHTA, CDR2 FQGNSA. This CDR3 spans 15 amino acids. The CDR3 here is CASSLTWDRGQPQHF. The CDR3 coding sequence is TGTGCCAGCAGCTTAACCTGGGACAGGGGACAGCCCCAGCATTTT.

This rearrangement joins TRBV4-1 to TRBJ1-2; D perhaps matches TRBD1 (5 bases). Trimming cost V 3 bases and J 2 bases, with 16 bases left between them. This CDR3 is 16 amino acids long. Germline CDR1 and CDR2: MGHRA and YSYEKL. The DNA of the CDR3 is TGCGCCAGCAGCCAGACTTGGGGACTGAAAAACTATGGCTACACCTTC. Translated: CASSQTWGLKNYGYTF.

About this clone itself: The junction departs from the called germline gene at one end, perhaps through a read error. CDR3 loop: CASAEGGQPPEIAF. As DNA, the CDR3 is TGTGCCAGCGCCGAAGGGGGACAGCCCCCGGAGATCGCCTTC. V usage is TRBV28 and J usage is TRBJ1-2, with TRBD1 identical over 7 bases. This CDR3 has 14 amino acids. Germline CDR1 and CDR2: MDHEN and SYDVKM.